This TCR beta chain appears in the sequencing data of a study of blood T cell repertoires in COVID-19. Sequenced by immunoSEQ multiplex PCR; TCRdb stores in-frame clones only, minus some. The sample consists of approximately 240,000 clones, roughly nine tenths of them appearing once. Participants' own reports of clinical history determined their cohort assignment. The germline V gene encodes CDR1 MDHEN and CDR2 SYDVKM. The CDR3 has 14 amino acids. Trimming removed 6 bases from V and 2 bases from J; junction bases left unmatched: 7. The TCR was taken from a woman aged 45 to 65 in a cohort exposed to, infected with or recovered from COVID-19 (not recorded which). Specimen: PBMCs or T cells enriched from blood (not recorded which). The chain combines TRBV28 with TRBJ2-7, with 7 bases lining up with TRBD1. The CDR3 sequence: CASRSGGTTYEQYF. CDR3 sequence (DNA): TGTGCCAGCAGGTCAGGGGGTACCACCTACGAGCAGTACTTC.